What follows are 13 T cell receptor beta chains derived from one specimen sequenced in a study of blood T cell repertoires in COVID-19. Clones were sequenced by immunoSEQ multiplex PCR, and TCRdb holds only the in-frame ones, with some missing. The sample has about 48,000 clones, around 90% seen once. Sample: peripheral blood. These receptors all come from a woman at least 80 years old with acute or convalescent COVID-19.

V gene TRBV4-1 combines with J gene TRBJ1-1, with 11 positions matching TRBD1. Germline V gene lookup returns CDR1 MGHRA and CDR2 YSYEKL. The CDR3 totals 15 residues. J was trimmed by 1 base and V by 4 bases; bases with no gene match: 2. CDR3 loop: CASSRDRGENTEAFF. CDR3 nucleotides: TGCGCCAGCAGCCGGGACAGGGGGGAGAACACTGAAGCTTTCTTT.

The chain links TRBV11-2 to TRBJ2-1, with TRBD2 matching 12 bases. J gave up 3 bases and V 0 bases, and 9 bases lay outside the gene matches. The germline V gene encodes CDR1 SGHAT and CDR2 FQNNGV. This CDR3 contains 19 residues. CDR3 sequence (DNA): TGTGCCAGCAGCTTAGAACTAGCGGGGGGCCGAGGGATCTACAATGAGCAGTTCTTC. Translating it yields CASSLELAGGRGIYNEQFF.

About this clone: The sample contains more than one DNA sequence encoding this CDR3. The CDR3 DNA follows: TGCGCCAGCAGCTTGACTAGCGATCCCTCCTCCTACAATGAGCAGTTCTTC. Translated: CASSLTSDPSSYNEQFF. This rearrangement joins TRBV5-1 to TRBJ2-1; TRBD2 aligns across 7 bases. Trimming cost V 1 base and J 0 bases; bases outside gene matches: 7. Germline V gives CDR1 SGHRS, CDR2 YFSETQ. The CDR3 contains 17 residues.

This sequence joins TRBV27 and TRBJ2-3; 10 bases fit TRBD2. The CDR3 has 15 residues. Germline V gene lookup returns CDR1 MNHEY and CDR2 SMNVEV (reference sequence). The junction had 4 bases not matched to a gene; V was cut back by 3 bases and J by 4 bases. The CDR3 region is CASSLSGGGADTQYF. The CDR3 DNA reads TGTGCCAGCAGTTTGAGCGGGGGGGGCGCAGATACGCAGTATTTT.

This CDR3 is CASSFQGALLGYTF. In nucleotides, the CDR3 is TGTGCCAGCAGTTTTCAGGGGGCGCTTCTAGGCTACACCTTC. The chain uses TRBV28 and TRBJ1-2; 8 positions agree with TRBD1. With V trimmed by 3 bases and J by 8 bases, 8 bases remained unmatched. The CDR3 totals 14 residues. From germline, CDR1 is MDHEN and CDR2 SYDVKM.

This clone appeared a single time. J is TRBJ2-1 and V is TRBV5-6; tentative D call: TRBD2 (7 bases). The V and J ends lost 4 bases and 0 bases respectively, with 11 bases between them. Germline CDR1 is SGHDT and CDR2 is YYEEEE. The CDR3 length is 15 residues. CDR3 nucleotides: TGTGCCAGCAGCCTCGGGGGGCGCTCCTACAATGAGCAGTTCTTC. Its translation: CASSLGGRSYNEQFF.

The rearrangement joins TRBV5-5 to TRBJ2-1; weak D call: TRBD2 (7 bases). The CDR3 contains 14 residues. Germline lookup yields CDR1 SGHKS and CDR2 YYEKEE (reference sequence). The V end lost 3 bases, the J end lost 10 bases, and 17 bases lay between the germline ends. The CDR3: CASSWGGGAGEQFF. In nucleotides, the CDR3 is TGTGCCAGCAGCTGGGGAGGGGGGGCGGGCGAGCAGTTCTTC.

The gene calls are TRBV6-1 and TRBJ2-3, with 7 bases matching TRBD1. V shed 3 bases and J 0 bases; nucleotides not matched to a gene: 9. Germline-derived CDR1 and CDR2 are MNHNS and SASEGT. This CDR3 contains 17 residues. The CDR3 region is CASSDPNRGKSTDTQYF. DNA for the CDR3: TGTGCCAGCAGTGACCCAAACAGGGGAAAAAGCACAGATACGCAGTATTTT.

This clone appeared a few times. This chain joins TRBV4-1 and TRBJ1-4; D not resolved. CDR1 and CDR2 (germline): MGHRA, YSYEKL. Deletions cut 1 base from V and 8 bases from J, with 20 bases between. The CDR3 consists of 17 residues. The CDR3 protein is CASSQGVRFGSREKLFF. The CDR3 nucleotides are TGCGCCAGCAGCCAAGGCGTCCGCTTCGGGAGTCGAGAAAAACTGTTTTTT.

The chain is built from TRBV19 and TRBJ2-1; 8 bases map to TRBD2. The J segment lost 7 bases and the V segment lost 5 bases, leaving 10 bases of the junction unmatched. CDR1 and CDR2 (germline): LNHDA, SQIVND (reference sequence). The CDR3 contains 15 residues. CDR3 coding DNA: TGTGCCAGTAGTCCGCGGGGGGACCAGGGGAATGAGCAGTTCTTC. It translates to CASSPRGDQGNEQFF. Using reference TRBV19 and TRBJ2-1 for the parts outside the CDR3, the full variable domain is DGGITQSPKYLFRKEGQNVTLSCEQNLNHDAMYWYRQDPGQGLRLIYYSQIVNDFQKGDIAEGYSVSREKKESFPLTVTSAQKNPTAFYLCASSPRGDQGNEQFFGPGTRLTVL.

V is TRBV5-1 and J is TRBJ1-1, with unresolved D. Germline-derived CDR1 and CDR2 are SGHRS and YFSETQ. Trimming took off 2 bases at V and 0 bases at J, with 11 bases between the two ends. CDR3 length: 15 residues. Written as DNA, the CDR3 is TGCGCCAGCAGCTTCAGCCCGCGGCTGAACACTGAAGCTTTCTTT. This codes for CASSFSPRLNTEAFF.

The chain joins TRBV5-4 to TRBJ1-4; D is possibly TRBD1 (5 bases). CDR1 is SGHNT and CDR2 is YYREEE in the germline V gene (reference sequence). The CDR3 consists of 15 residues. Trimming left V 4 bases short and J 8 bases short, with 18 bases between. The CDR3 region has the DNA TGTGCCAGCAGCCTTTCTGGGACTTTGGGCGAAAAACTGTTTTTT. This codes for CASSLSGTLGEKLFF.

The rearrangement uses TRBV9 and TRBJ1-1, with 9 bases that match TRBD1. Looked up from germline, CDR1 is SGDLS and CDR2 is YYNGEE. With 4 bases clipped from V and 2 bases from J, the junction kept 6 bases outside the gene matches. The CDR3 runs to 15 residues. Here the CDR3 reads CASSPRDRDNTEAFF. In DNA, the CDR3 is TGTGCCAGCAGCCCACGGGACAGGGACAACACTGAAGCTTTCTTT.